What follows is one TCR beta chain and its context. What this receptor recognizes is not known. Base qualities were left out, and no much larger clone turns up one base away. TCRbeta CDR3 regions were amplified from genomic DNA using the immunoSEQ Assay, a bias-controlled multiplex PCR. The study's processing was this. The number of nucleated cells in each sample was estimated by amplification of reference gene primers within the assay. To quantify the absolute abundance of each unique TCRbeta CDR3 rearrangement, sequence reads were collapsed and filtered. For each sample, productive Simpson clonality was calculated by taking the square root of Simpson's diversity index across productive rearrangements. TCRdb took this table from immuneACCESS and kept in-frame rearrangements with V and J called. Such tables lack part of the clones; where checked against another copy, unresolved V genes explain under half of the gap, and the rest is unexplained. From that table come the V and J calls and clone size; the DNA was used to work out D and trimming. The sample table shows approximately 150,000 clones, and 80% to 90% are seen once. Together, the top ten hold 3.4% of the sample.

Participants in the prospective study were enrolled through a virtual design, were aged about 18 to 89 years, and lived in 24 United States geographic areas. In the prospective study, participants were assigned to cohorts based on the clinical history participants reported in a screening survey and a study questionnaire. Mobile phlebotomists in the prospective study collected whole blood, serum and a nasopharyngeal or oropharyngeal swab from every participant. Prospective study participants could optionally give additional blood draws and questionnaires over an approximately two-month period. Before DNA extraction, blood samples from the prospective study were shipped at room temperature or frozen. This specimen belongs to a study of blood T cell repertoires in COVID-19 (dated by TCRdb to 2020 to 2022). Regarding the complete study: The collaborator samples originated in the United States, Italy and Spain and spanned the acute and convalescent phases of COVID-19. The prospective study material was composed of cDNA or gDNA derived from T cells, B-cell-depleted T cells, or PBMCs. Subjects who had been exposed to COVID-19, were actively infected with it, or had recovered from it provided the deeply sampled blood TCRbeta repertoires that made up the dataset. The repertoires were released in a freely available public database meant as a resource for research on the immune response to SARS-CoV-2. The samples were drawn from the first 160 participants of the ongoing ImmuneRACE study and from some 1,300 subjects provided by 6 global collaborators. Nearly every sample came with metadata listing a de-identified subject ID, COVID-19 status, age in years and sex. Where available, HLA class I and class II types were taken from metadata supplied by the sample provider and were not determined by assay-based typing.

Sequences SGHDT (CDR1) and YYEEEE (CDR2) are obtained from the germline V gene. Trimming leaves V shorter by 0 bases and J shorter by 4 bases, with the junction holding 1 base beyond the gene matches. The CDR3 sequence holds 15 residues, the cysteine and phenylalanine included. Only the CDR3 part of the read is kept: 45 bases, read in frame from the first base. Broad study findings and their caveats: Clinical and demographic metadata were provided uncurated, with the amount varying by source and participant.

Sequenced material: PBMCs or T cells enriched from blood (not recorded which). Here the chain combines TRBV5-6 and TRBJ2-1, with 10 bases aligning to TRBD2. The TCR comes from a woman aged 50 to 60 with acute COVID-19. The DNA reads as follows: TGTGCCAGCAGCTTGGGACTAGCGGGTTACAATGAGCAGTTCTTC. The translation is CASSLGLAGYNEQFF.